The sample holds a few counts of the clone carrying this T cell receptor beta chain. The antigen is undetermined. The sample comes from a study of Tregs in tolerant kidney transplant recipients. V gave up 2 bases and J gave up 4 bases, with 5 bases separating them. From germline, CDR1 is SGHTA and CDR2 FQGNSA. CDR3 size: 12 residues. The protocol was immunoSEQ multiplex PCR, while the TCRdb copy is restricted to in-frame clones and leaves out a portion. The table lists roughly 70,000 clones, around 87% of them singletons. The study's findings and limits: Validation in larger populations is needed because few patients were studied. No direct test of biological reproducibility was done here. Changing PCR primers prevented nucleotide comparison between some patients' samples.

The nonmyeloablative bone marrow transplants came from related graft donors, with transient mixed chimerism. The sample was CD4+ T cells from blood (PBMCs), taken 6 months after the transplant. This clonotype was sampled from a human patient who received a combined kidney and bone marrow transplant. T cells may partly derive from the graft donor. This chain uses TRBV7-2 with TRBJ1-2; D gene unclear. The CDR3 nucleotides read TGTGCCAGCAGCTTATCCCGCTATGGCTACACCTTC. Its protein is CASSLSRYGYTF.